The source of this T cell receptor (beta chain) is a study of read filtering for tumor transcriptome and immune sequencing (dated by TCRdb to 2020 to 2021). Concerning the study at large: The cohort had about 17 male and 14 female patients with a mean age of about 66 years, ranging from 47 to 80. Under revised international staging, fewer than ten patients fell into R-ISS I, 15 to 20 into R-ISS II and six or seven into R-ISS III. After DNase treatment, whole-transcriptome libraries were prepared with the TruSeq RNA Access Library Prep Kit. TCR-region mapped reads per sample ranged from about 3.5 to 11 million with IR-seq versus only about 75 to 1273 with RNA-seq. Using the same bone marrow samples, the study ran both targeted immune repertoire sequencing and bulk whole-transcriptome sequencing and then compared the TCR repertoires from each method. One main goal was a read-filtering strategy for immune repertoire data, in particular deciding whether clonotypes backed by only one read should be removed.

Every patient had bone marrow sampled at the time of active disease. Ficoll-Hypaque density gradient centrifugation was used to isolate the bone marrow mononuclear cells. Myeloma plasma cells were removed and CD138-negative cells were obtained by negative selection following labeling with CD138 magnetic microbeads on a MACS separator. Purity of the isolated cells was checked by flow cytometry on an Attune NxT using CD138 antibodies. Total RNA was extracted using TRIzol reagent and was quantified on a NanoDrop spectrophotometer. Paired RNA-seq and IR-seq were performed on each patient's CD138-negative bone marrow sample. From its cysteine to its phenylalanine, the CDR3 spans 12 amino acids. Just CDR3 DNA is preserved here, 36 bases in frame from base 1. CDR1 and CDR2, looked up from the germline V gene (reference sequence), are MNHEY and SMNVEV. TCR libraries were built from approximately 400 ng RNA with the Immunoverse kit, using molecular barcoded adaptors covering alpha/delta and beta/gamma chains. TCR library preparation used the same RNA that was used for transcriptome sequencing. Sequencing of the TCR libraries was done on an Illumina HiSeq 4000 with 2 x 150 cycles. The study's processing was this. With MiXCR, TCR reads were aligned to human V, D, J and C references and assembled into CDR3 clonotypes, with quality filtering and error correction included. Clonotype counts and gene usage diversity were analyzed with the tcR package in R. For inspection of raw mapping reads, RNA-seq reads were mapped by STAR aligner version 2.5.3a onto GRCh37 of the human genome. To test the effect of sequencing depth on detected clonotypes, IR-seq fastq files were randomly downsampled using Seqtk 1.3. The public sequencing data were trimmed at Q25 with fastp and processed into clonotypes with MiXCR by TCRdb, which kept only in-frame beta chains. Here each entry gathers all rows of one CDR3 protein and keeps the most common genes and DNA. Clone size and V and J calls follow TCRdb, not the original study. The sample has some 50,000 distinct CDR3 sequences on record, around 19% of them singletons. About 40% of the sample lies in the top ten.

Remarks on this clonotype: Its recognized antigen is unknown. A much larger clone is a single base away; this may be a read error.

Findings and caveats that apply to the study as a whole: The sorted CD138-negative fraction was not purified T cells but a mixed bone marrow immune population. Single-read clonotypes made up about 80% of clonotypes but only around 4% of total reads in IR-seq, compared with approximately 70% of clonotypes and 44.6% of reads in RNA-seq. Compared with RNA-seq, IR-seq captured clonotypes at much higher depth and more reliably, and a smaller IR-seq throughput was enough to identify most shared clonotypes. The correlation between IR-seq and RNA-seq shared clonotype proportions was increased by removal of single-read clonotypes.

The sequenced sample was a population of CD138-negative cells sorted from bone marrow. The cell subset or site label corresponds to: bone marrow mononuclear cells depleted of CD138+ plasma/myeloma cells by negative magnetic selection. The sequence joins TRBV27 to TRBJ2-7, with an unclear D gene assignment. This clonotype was obtained from a donor older than 35 with multiple myeloma. The CDR3 has the sequence CASSLIPYEQCF. The sequenced DNA: TGTGCCAGCAGTTTAATCCCCTACGAGCAGTGCTTC.